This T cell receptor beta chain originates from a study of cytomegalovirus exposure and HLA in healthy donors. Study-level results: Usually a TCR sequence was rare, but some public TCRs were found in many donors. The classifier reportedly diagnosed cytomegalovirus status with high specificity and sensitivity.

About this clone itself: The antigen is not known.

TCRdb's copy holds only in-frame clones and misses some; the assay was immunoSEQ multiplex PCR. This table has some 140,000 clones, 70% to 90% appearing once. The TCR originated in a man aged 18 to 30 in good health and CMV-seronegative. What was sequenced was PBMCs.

As DNA, the CDR3 is TGTGCCAGCAGCGCAAACAGGGGACAAGAGACCCAGTACTTC. Translating it yields CASSANRGQETQYF. The V gene is TRBV5-4, the J gene TRBJ2-5; 7 positions match TRBD1. CDR3 length: 14 amino acids. The ends lost 4 bases at V and 2 bases at J; junction bases unmatched: 5. Germline V gene lookup returns CDR1 SGHNT and CDR2 YYREEE (reference sequence).